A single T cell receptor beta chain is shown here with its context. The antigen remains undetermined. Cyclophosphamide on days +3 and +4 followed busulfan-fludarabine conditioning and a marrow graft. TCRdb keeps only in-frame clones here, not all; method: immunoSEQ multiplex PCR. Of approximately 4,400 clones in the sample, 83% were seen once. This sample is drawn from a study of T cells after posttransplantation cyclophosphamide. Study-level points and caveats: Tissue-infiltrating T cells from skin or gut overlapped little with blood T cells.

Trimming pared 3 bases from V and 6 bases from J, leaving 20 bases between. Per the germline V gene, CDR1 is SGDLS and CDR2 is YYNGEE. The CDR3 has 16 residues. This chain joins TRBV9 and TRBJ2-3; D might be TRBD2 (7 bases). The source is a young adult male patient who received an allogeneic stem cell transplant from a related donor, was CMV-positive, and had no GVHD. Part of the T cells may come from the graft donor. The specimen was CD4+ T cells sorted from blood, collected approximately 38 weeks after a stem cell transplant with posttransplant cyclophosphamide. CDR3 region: CASSGRAGAFGDTQYF. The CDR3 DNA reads TGTGCCAGCAGCGGACGGGCGGGGGCCTTCGGGGATACGCAGTATTTT. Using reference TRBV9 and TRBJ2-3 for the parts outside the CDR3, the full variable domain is DSGVTQTPKHLITATGQRVTLRCSPRSGDLSVYWYQQSLDQGLQFLIQYYNGEERAKGNILERFSAQQFPDLHSELNLSSLELGDSALYFCASSGRAGAFGDTQYFGPGTRLTVL.